This T cell receptor beta chain was captured by sequencing in a study of spatial heterogeneity in lung cancer. Study background: Sequencing consistently turned up more beta-chain sequences than alpha-chain sequences.

This clonotype was seen many times. Time point reported: blood at routine non-recurrence follow-up after resection. No cells were sorted before sequencing. The whole RNA sequenced was extracted from tumor, nontumor lung or frozen PBMC. V gave up 1 base and J gave up 7 bases; unmatched junction bases: 8. This CDR3 has 16 amino acids. The germline CDR1 and CDR2 sequences are LGHDT and YNNKEL (reference sequence). TCRdb reprocessed the 5' RACE reads via MiXCR and lists one record per CDR3 protein. The table shows about 70,000 distinct CDR3 sequences, with 8% to 9% occurring only once. The chain uses TRBV3-1 and TRBJ2-1; TRBD2 matches at 9 bases. The sequence was obtained from a female donor with early-stage non-small cell lung cancer. This specimen consisted of PBMCs, obtained at follow-up. CDR3 sequence: CASSQGPLAGVNEQFF. The CDR3 DNA sequence: TGTGCCAGCAGCCAAGGGCCATTAGCGGGGGTTAATGAGCAGTTCTTC.